Detailed here is one T cell receptor (beta chain). No antigen is known for it. No base qualities exist here, and no much larger clone lies one base off it. This sample was included in a study of beta chain features in type 1 diabetes (dated by TCRdb to 2017 to 2018). Regarding the research as a whole: Mean age, gender distribution, total cell number and subset yield were not different between patients and healthy donors. A total of about 110,000,000 sorted cells were examined across all samples, and a strong correlation was observed between cell number per subset and RNA yield. The study compared TCRB repertoires of sorted circulating CD4+ T cell subsets between recently diagnosed type 1 diabetes patients and matched healthy donors. Regulatory and stem cell-like memory subsets were obtained from only 8 patients and roughly 8 healthy donors, while naive and central memory subsets were obtained from all 30 or so donors. Broader findings and caveats from the paper: Because cDNA was sequenced instead of genomic DNA, activated cells with high expression could be over-represented, although the groups did not differ in activation or CD3 levels. Only small numbers of individuals were included in the HLA sub-analyses, which left unresolved whether HLA type had any influence on TCRB rearrangement. Shorter templates might be favored by PCR, yet because patient and control samples were amplified and corrected together, any such skew would affect both groups equally. Naive, central memory and regulatory TCRB repertoires appeared to be more alike among patients than among healthy donors. Type 1 diabetes patients showed a moderate but significant shortening of TCRB CDR3 length in all four CD4+ subsets. Fewer insertions and more nucleotide deletions at VDJ recombination sites were observed in patients with type 1 diabetes, implying thymic rearrangement abnormalities.

A single peripheral blood draw of around 0.11 L on average was collected from each donor into heparinised tubes. A BD FACSAria II and a panel including CD45RO, CCR7, CD25, CD127, CD95 and CD27 were used to sort naive, central memory, regulatory and stem cell-like memory CD4+ T cells. Every sorted population had a purity above 98%. PBMCs were separated immediately by Lymphoprep density gradient centrifugation and were stained directly, without being cultured. So that batch effects would be minimized, each experiment stained and sorted samples in pairs, pairing one healthy donor with one patient. The entire isolated RNA was reverse transcribed using the High Capacity cDNA Reverse Transcription Kit, and thus expressed TCRB transcripts were sequenced. Naive, central memory and regulatory T cell samples underwent deep immunoSEQ sequencing, averaging roughly 3.4 million total reads per sample. Sorted cells were lysed in RLT buffer and RNA was extracted with DNase-treated RNeasy Micro or Mini kits, depending on cell number. To prevent cross-contamination, each cell subset was processed individually, whereas patient and healthy donor samples were processed jointly. TCRB sequences were amplified from cDNA with the immunoSEQ multiplex PCR, producing 87-bp fragments spanning the CDR3 region. Sequencing of the amplicons was done on the Illumina HiSeq platform. Processing in the source paper ran as follows. PCR bias was corrected computationally using synthetic template baselines, and reads within Hamming distance 2 were collapsed, with unmergeable singletons discarded. Reads were aligned against IMGT to assign V, D and J genes, CDR3 length and insertions or deletions at six rearrangement sites. Clonotype counts were normalized to sorted cell number within each subset before computing true diversity and Gini coefficients with the tcR R package. The overlap coefficient, calculated on TCRB nucleotide sequences, was used to quantify repertoire sharing. Not all clones reach the TCRdb copy of this immuneACCESS table, which keeps in-frame sequences only. Checked studies attribute under half of the gap to unresolved V genes and leave the rest unexplained. V, J and clone size reflect that table, while D and trimming were determined from the DNA. The table for this sample lists about 320,000 clones; approximately 15% of them were counted only once. The ten largest clones capture 6.7% of the sample.

Sequenced: central memory CD4+ T cells from blood. This clonotype was obtained from a man aged 25 to 40 in good health.

The CDR3 amino acid sequence is: CASSMDSSGNTIYF. The nucleotide sequence is TGCGCCAGCAGCATGGACAGTTCTGGAAACACCATATATTTT. The chain uses TRBV5-1 and TRBJ1-3; TRBD1 could be the D gene, as 6 bases match. For CDR1 and CDR2, the germline V gene lists SGHRS and YFSETQ. The CDR3 holds 14 amino acids from the cysteine to the phenylalanine. The CDR3 DNA has 42 bases and is translated from base 1. The V end loses 4 bases and the J end loses 1 base, and a stretch of 9 bases separates them.